What follows are 19 T cell receptor beta chains derived from one specimen sequenced in a study of PD-1 blockade in classical Hodgkin lymphoma. Following autologous stem cell transplantation, relapse occurred in every patient, and exposure to brentuximab vedotin varied. Generated by immunoSEQ multiplex PCR, the TCRdb table keeps only in-frame clones and is missing some. This sample has over 45,000 clones, with approximately 73% found just once. The sequences come from peripheral blood mononuclear cells (PBMCs), collected before the second cycle of nivolumab. The receptors were sampled from a human donor with classical Hodgkin lymphoma.

This clone was observed a handful of times. This chain links TRBV7-2 with TRBJ1-1; tentative D call: TRBD1 (6 bases). Trimming shortened V by 2 bases and J by 0 bases, and 13 bases separated the two germline ends. Germline CDR1 and CDR2: SGHTA and FQGNSA. This CDR3 has 16 amino acids. In DNA form, the CDR3 reads TGTGCCAGCAGCTTACTCACGGGGGCTATGAACACTGAAGCTTTCTTT. Protein product: CASSLLTGAMNTEAFF. The full variable domain, rest sourced from reference TRBV7-2 and TRBJ1-1, is GAGVSQSPSNKVTEKGKDVELRCDPISGHTALYWYRQSLGQGLEFLIYFQGNSAPDKSGLPSDRFSAERTGGSVSTLTIQRTQQEDSAVYLCASSLLTGAMNTEAFFGQGTRLTVV.

The chain uses TRBV4-1 and TRBJ2-7; D uncertain. The germline V gene has CDR1 MGHRA and CDR2 YSYEKL. The CDR3 is 16 amino acids. V lost 1 base to trimming and J lost 0 bases, with 13 bases between them. CDR3 bases: TGCGCCAGCAGCCAAGTAATCAGCTCCTCCTCCTACGAGCAGTACTTC. Translating it yields CASSQVISSSSYEQYF.

The V and J genes are TRBV9 and TRBJ2-7; 7 bases line up with TRBD1. V was clipped by 4 bases and J by 2 bases; unmatched bases: 6. Per the germline V gene, CDR1 is SGDLS and CDR2 is YYNGEE. The CDR3 totals 14 residues. In DNA form, the CDR3 reads TGTGCCAGCAGCACACAGACAGGGCCCTACGAGCAGTACTTC. Its translation is CASSTQTGPYEQYF. Combining the CDR3 with reference TRBV9 and TRBJ2-7 gives the whole variable domain DSGVTQTPKHLITATGQRVTLRCSPRSGDLSVYWYQQSLDQGLQFLIQYYNGEERAKGNILERFSAQQFPDLHSELNLSSLELGDSALYFCASSTQTGPYEQYFGPGTRLTVT.

The chain is built from TRBV28 and TRBJ1-5, with TRBD1 matching over 11 bases. This CDR3 has 16 amino acids. The V and J ends lost 2 bases and 1 base, in that order; junction bases with no gene match: 1. Germline V gene sequence: CDR1 MDHEN, CDR2 SYDVKM. CDR3 in amino acids: CASSLGTGGSNQPQHF. The CDR3 nucleotides read TGTGCCAGCAGTTTAGGGACAGGGGGGAGCAATCAGCCCCAGCATTTT.

The chain uses TRBV27 and TRBJ1-2; D may be TRBD1 (5 bases). V lost 3 bases, J lost 8 bases, and 19 bases lay in between. This CDR3 is built from 15 residues. Germline CDR1 and CDR2: MNHEY and SMNVEV (reference sequence). CDR3 sequence: CASSFQPRGSWGYTF. The DNA for the CDR3 is TGTGCCAGCAGTTTTCAACCCCGGGGGAGCTGGGGCTACACCTTC.

The chain recombines TRBV5-6 with TRBJ2-7, with TRBD2 matching 12 bases. This CDR3 is 17 amino acids long. V shed 0 bases and J 2 bases; nucleotides not matched to a gene: 6. The V gene's germline CDR1 is SGHDT and CDR2 YYEEEE. The CDR3 DNA reads as TGTGCCAGCAGCTTGGGACTAGCGGGAGAAGGAACCTACGAGCAGTACTTC. Its translation: CASSLGLAGEGTYEQYF.

There are a few counts of this clone. The chain carries TRBV6-5 and TRBJ2-3; D possibly corresponds to TRBD2 (6 bases). CDR1 MNHEY and CDR2 SVGAGI come from the germline V gene. The CDR3 length is 14 residues. Between the trimmed V and J ends, which lost 6 bases and 2 bases, there was a span of 12 bases. CDR3 DNA: TGTGCCAGCAGCCCGGGACTTACCACAGATACGCAGTATTTT. It translates to CASSPGLTTDTQYF.

This clone turned up a few times. V gene TRBV5-1 combines with J gene TRBJ1-2, with 9 bases fitting TRBD1. The CDR3 spans 16 residues. V was clipped by 2 bases and J by 7 bases; unmatched bases: 12. Germline V gene sequence: CDR1 SGHRS, CDR2 YFSETQ. In DNA, the CDR3 is TGCGCCAGCAGCTTACCGGCCCCGGGACAGGGAGGTGGCTACACCTTC. Translating gives CASSLPAPGQGGGYTF.

The rearrangement joins TRBV19 to TRBJ2-5; D is possibly TRBD1 (5 bases). The V gene lost 3 bases and the J gene lost 2 bases, with 22 bases spanning the gap. The CDR3 consists of 18 residues. From germline, CDR1 is LNHDA and CDR2 SQIVND (reference sequence). CDR3 in amino acids: CASSIRGPVWGEQETQYF. CDR3 nucleotides: TGTGCCAGTAGTATTAGGGGCCCGGTGTGGGGCGAGCAAGAGACCCAGTACTTC.

The genes are TRBV11-2 and TRBJ2-3; maybe TRBD2 (6 bases). Trimming removed 4 bases from V and 1 base from J, with 15 bases in between. CDR3 length equals 16 residues. Germline-derived CDR1 and CDR2 are SGHAT and FQNNGV. As DNA, the CDR3 is TGTGCCAGCAGCTCATTGGGGGTAGCGGGCACAGATACGCAGTATTTT. Protein: CASSSLGVAGTDTQYF.

This rearrangement joins TRBV19 to TRBJ1-1; D perhaps matches TRBD1 (5 bases). The CDR3 runs to 14 residues. Per germline, CDR1 LNHDA and CDR2 SQIVND (reference sequence). V was shortened by 6 bases and J by 2 bases, with 13 bases between the two germline ends. This CDR3 reads CASRKGDRNTEAFF. The CDR3 DNA reads TGTGCCAGTAGGAAAGGGGACCGAAACACTGAAGCTTTCTTT.

This clone was detected many times. Mismatch with germline at one junction end may stem from a read error. This chain joins TRBV5-5 and TRBJ1-2; D is unresolved. The CDR3 is made up of 12 amino acids. Germline V CDR1 and CDR2: SGHKS, YYEKEE (reference sequence). CDR3 in amino acids: CASSPRGVTNFF. In nucleotides, the CDR3 is TGTGCCAGCAGTCCCCGTGGGGTCACTAACTTCTTC.

V usage is TRBV30 and J usage is TRBJ2-7; 11 bases map to TRBD2. V lost 2 bases and J lost 4; bases outside the gene matches: 7. Germline CDR1 and CDR2: GTSNPN and SVGIG (reference sequence). This CDR3 is 15 amino acids long. The CDR3 DNA is TGTGCCTGGAGTCTTAGACTAGCGGGACTGTACGAGCAGTACTTC. This encodes CAWSLRLAGLYEQYF. Using reference TRBV30 and TRBJ2-7 for the parts outside the CDR3, the full variable domain is SQTIHQWPATLVQPVGSPLSLECTVEGTSNPNLYWYRQAAGRGLQLLFYSVGIGQISSEVPQNLSASRPQDRQFILSSKKLLLSDSGFYLCAWSLRLAGLYEQYFGPGTRLTVT.

The chain links TRBV6-4 to TRBJ1-1; no clear D gene. The germline V gene has CDR1 MRHNA and CDR2 SNTAGT. V shed 2 bases and J shed 2 bases, with 6 bases lying between them. CDR3 length: 13 amino acids. DNA of the CDR3: TGTGCCAGCAGTGACAGGGATAACACTGAAGCTTTCTTT. Residues: CASSDRDNTEAFF.

CDR3 in DNA: TGTGCCTGGAGGTTGGGACTAGCGGGAGGGGAGCAGTTCTTC. This gives the protein CAWRLGLAGGEQFF. This chain joins TRBV30 and TRBJ2-1; 16 bases align to TRBD2. The CDR3 is made up of 14 amino acids. Unmatched junction bases numbered 3, after V lost 3 bases and J lost 10 bases. Germline V gene sequence: CDR1 GTSNPN, CDR2 SVGIG (reference sequence).

This sequence joins TRBV14 and TRBJ2-3; 10 bases are shared with TRBD1. V lost 4 bases, J lost 4 bases, and 11 bases stayed unmatched. Germline V CDR1 and CDR2: SGHDN, FVKESK. There are 17 residues in the CDR3. This CDR3 reads CASSRSMRTGGADTQYF. The CDR3 DNA reads as TGTGCCAGCAGCCGGTCAATGAGGACAGGGGGGGCAGATACGCAGTATTTT.

J is TRBJ2-7 and V is TRBV30, with D perhaps being TRBD1 or TRBD2 (5 bases each). Germline CDR1 GTSNPN, CDR2 SVGIG (reference sequence). This CDR3 has 12 amino acids. The CDR3 nucleotides are TGTGCGACGGGACCGCTTACCTACGAGCAGTACTTC. This translates into CATGPLTYEQYF. Full variable domain (rest looked up from reference TRBV30 and TRBJ2-7): SQTIHQWPATLVQPVGSPLSLECTVEGTSNPNLYWYRQAAGRGLQLLFYSVGIGQISSEVPQNLSASRPQDRQFILSSKKLLLSDSGFYLCATGPLTYEQYFGPGTRLTVT.

The chain recombines TRBV5-6 with TRBJ1-2; D unclear. The length of the CDR3 is 13 residues. Trimming cost V 4 bases and J 6 bases, with 13 bases left between them. Germline CDR1 reads SGHDT; CDR2 reads YYEEEE. The CDR3 reads CASSDSRVDGYTF. CDR3 DNA: TGTGCCAGCAGCGACTCGCGGGTGGATGGCTACACCTTC.

The gene calls are TRBV27 and TRBJ2-3; 13 nucleotides match TRBD2. Germline V gene lookup returns CDR1 MNHEY and CDR2 SMNVEV (reference sequence). The CDR3 is 14 amino acids. V was pared by 7 bases and J by 3 bases, with 1 base of the junction left unmatched. The CDR3 sequence: CASKLAGGTDTQYF. The CDR3 region has the DNA TGTGCCAGCAAACTAGCGGGAGGGACAGATACGCAGTATTTT.